These 25 T cell receptor beta chains share one sample of origin, sequenced in a study of CD8 T cells in Susac syndrome. It was with random hexamers that roughly 0.45 to 1 ug RNA was reverse transcribed. TCRdb analysed the immunoSEQ multiplex PCR reads with MiXCR anew, one entry per CDR3 protein. The repertoire holds some 130,000 distinct CDR3 sequences, with about 95% as singletons. Sequenced input: CD4+ T cells from PBMCs. The receptors stem from a human donor in good health.

This sequence joins TRBV7-9 and TRBJ1-3, with D perhaps matching TRBD1 (5 bases). The CDR3 length is 13 residues. Trimming cost V 6 bases and J 2 bases, with 8 bases left between them. The germline CDR1 and CDR2 sequences are SEHNR and FQNEAQ (reference sequence). The CDR3 DNA is TGTGCCAGCAGAGGGACGGCTGGAAACACCATATATTTT. Protein: CASRGTAGNTIYF.

The chain joins TRBV19 to TRBJ1-5; the match to TRBD1 covers 8 bases. The CDR3 sequence is 16 residues long. Losses at the gene ends were 6 bases for V and 4 bases for J; bases not matched to a gene: 11. Germline CDR1 reads LNHDA; CDR2 reads SQIVND (reference sequence). The CDR3: CASRGTGLAGNQPQHF. Written as DNA, the CDR3 is TGTGCCAGTAGAGGGACAGGACTAGCTGGGAATCAGCCCCAGCATTTT.

The rearrangement links TRBV20-1 to TRBJ2-3; D remains unclear. V was shortened by 0 bases and J by 1 base, with 5 bases between the two germline ends. The CDR3 length is 13 residues. Germline assignment: CDR1 DFQATT and CDR2 SNEGSKA (reference sequence). This CDR3 is CSARDQGTDTQYF. For the CDR3, the DNA is TGCAGTGCTAGAGATCAGGGCACAGATACGCAGTATTTT.

The chain uses TRBV4-2 and TRBJ2-1; the D is unclear. CDR3 length: 14 amino acids. CDR1 and CDR2 (germline): LGHNA, YNFKEQ. V dropped 0 bases and J dropped 4 bases, with 7 bases sitting between them. CDR3 bases: TGTGCCAGCAGCCAAGATCCACCGTACAATGAGCAGTTCTTC. Its protein product is CASSQDPPYNEQFF.

This sequence joins TRBV5-1 and TRBJ2-7, with D possibly being TRBD1 (6 bases). The CDR3 totals 15 residues. Germline values: CDR1 SGHRS, CDR2 YFSETQ. Trimming cost V 4 bases and J 4 bases, with 18 bases left between them. CDR3 sequence reads: CASSPRQGPGYEQYF. The CDR3 DNA sequence: TGCGCCAGCAGCCCTAGGCAGGGGCCCGGATACGAGCAGTACTTC. Variable domain in full (rest from reference TRBV5-1 and TRBJ2-7): KAGVTQTPRYLIKTRGQQVTLSCSPISGHRSVSWYQQTPGQGLQFLFEYFSETQRNKGNFPGRFSGRQFSNSRSEMNVSTLELGDSALYLCASSPRQGPGYEQYFGPGTRLTVT.

The chain has TRBV10-3 and TRBJ2-7; D may correspond to TRBD1 or TRBD2 (5 bases each). The CDR3 is 15 residues long. The germline V gene encodes CDR1 ENHRY and CDR2 SYGVKD. Trimming took 5 bases from V and 2 from J, leaving 16 bases between them. CDR3 sequence (DNA): TGTGCCATCAGTTTAGGGGACGGAGGAACCTACGAGCAGTACTTC. This gives the protein CAISLGDGGTYEQYF.

This clonotype showed up just once. V usage is TRBV5-1 and J usage is TRBJ1-2; no firm D call. V was pared by 4 bases and J by 3 bases, with 10 bases between. The V gene's germline CDR1 is SGHRS and CDR2 YFSETQ. CDR3 length equals 13 residues. For the CDR3, the DNA is TGCGCCAGCAGCCCCAGCCGGGACTATGGCTACACCTTC. This gives the protein CASSPSRDYGYTF.

The rearrangement uses TRBV3-1 and TRBJ2-2; D is unresolved. V was pared by 2 bases and J by 4 bases, with 8 bases between. Germline values: CDR1 LGHDT, CDR2 YNNKEL (reference sequence). This CDR3 contains 14 residues. CDR3 in amino acids: CASSQMSSTGELFF. In nucleotides, the CDR3 is TGTGCCAGCAGCCAAATGAGTAGCACCGGGGAGCTGTTTTTT.

The chain couples TRBV18 to TRBJ1-1; maybe TRBD1 (6 bases). Germline CDR1 reads KGHSH; CDR2 reads LQKENI. V gave up 3 bases and J gave up 1 base, with 12 bases separating them. CDR3 length: 15 residues. CDR3 bases: TGTGCCAGCTCACCGCCCGGGACAAAGAACACTGAAGCTTTCTTT. Its protein product is CASSPPGTKNTEAFF. Combining the CDR3 with reference TRBV18 and TRBJ1-1 gives the whole variable domain NAGVMQNPRHLVRRRGQEARLRCSPMKGHSHVYWYRQLPEEGLKFMVYLQKENIIDESGMPKERFSAEFPKEGPSILRIQQVVRGDSAAYFCASSPPGTKNTEAFFGQGTRLTVV.

The chain joins TRBV28 to TRBJ2-7; D might be TRBD1 (6 bases). The CDR3 is made up of 13 amino acids. V was shortened by 8 bases and J by 7 bases, with 18 bases between the two germline ends. CDR1 MDHEN and CDR2 SYDVKM come from the germline V gene. CDR3 sequence: CASRSQGPREQYF. The CDR3 coding sequence is TGTGCCAGCCGGTCACAGGGTCCCCGGGAGCAGTACTTC.

The rearrangement uses TRBV7-6 and TRBJ2-6; D gene uncertain. The germline V and J ends were trimmed by 6 bases and 4 bases, with 4 bases remaining between them. Germline V gives CDR1 SGHVS, CDR2 FNYEAQ. This CDR3 is built from 12 residues. This CDR3 is CASSLGANVLTF. CDR3 coding DNA: TGTGCCAGCAGTCTAGGGGCCAACGTCCTGACTTTC.

The V call is TRBV7-2, the J call TRBJ2-5; D is uncertain. The ends were cut back, 2 bases at V and 5 bases at J, with 3 bases in the middle. The CDR3 has 11 residues. Germline V lookup: CDR1 SGHTA, CDR2 FQGNSA. The CDR3 reads CASSLMETQYF. CDR3 coding DNA: TGTGCCAGCAGCTTAATGGAGACCCAGTACTTC. Full variable domain (rest looked up from reference TRBV7-2 and TRBJ2-5): GAGVSQSPSNKVTEKGKDVELRCDPISGHTALYWYRQSLGQGLEFLIYFQGNSAPDKSGLPSDRFSAERTGGSVSTLTIQRTQQEDSAVYLCASSLMETQYFGPGTRLLVL.

This chain joins TRBV29-1 and TRBJ2-3, with 8 bases matching TRBD1. The CDR3 spans 14 residues. Losses at the gene ends were 3 bases for V and 2 bases for J; bases not matched to a gene: 4. The germline gives CDR1 SQVTM, CDR2 ANQGSEA. CDR3 residues: CSVDARGPTDTQYF. As DNA, the CDR3 is TGCAGCGTTGATGCCAGGGGGCCCACAGATACGCAGTATTTT.

CDR3 nucleotides: TGCAGTGCCACACCAACCGGGACAGCGAAAGAGACCCAGTACTTC. Protein product: CSATPTGTAKETQYF. This chain uses TRBV20-1 with TRBJ2-5; 7 bases are shared with TRBD1. This CDR3 is built from 15 residues. The germline CDR1 and CDR2 sequences are DFQATT and SNEGSKA (reference sequence). After removal of 6 bases from V and 3 bases from J, the junction contained 13 bases not matched to a gene.

The chain is built from TRBV7-9 and TRBJ2-1; 9 nucleotides line up with TRBD1. The ends lost 1 base at V and 9 bases at J; junction bases unmatched: 7. Germline loops: CDR1 SEHNR, CDR2 FQNEAQ (reference sequence). The CDR3 extends over 15 amino acids. As DNA, the CDR3 is TGTGCCAGCAGCTTAGGGGACAGGGAGTTGGTTGAGCAGTTCTTC. Its protein product is CASSLGDRELVEQFF.

This clonotype has only a few counts. This chain connects TRBV29-1 to TRBJ2-5; TRBD1 might be the D (5 bases). V dropped 8 bases and J dropped 4 bases, with 11 bases sitting between them. Germline V gene sequence: CDR1 SQVTM, CDR2 ANQGSEA. This CDR3 comprises 11 residues. This CDR3 reads CSFRVGETQYF. As DNA, the CDR3 is TGCAGCTTCAGGGTTGGAGAGACCCAGTACTTC.

A remark on this clonotype: Relative to the germline gene, one junction end is altered; a read error may explain this. The chain links TRBV20-1 to TRBJ2-7; D possibly uses TRBD1 or TRBD2 (5 bases each). This CDR3 is built from 11 residues. The germline CDR1 and CDR2 sequences are DFQATT and SNEGSKA (reference sequence). CDR3: CSARGDYEQYF. DNA of the CDR3: TGCAGTGCCAGAGGGGACTACGAGCAGTACTTC.

The rearrangement links TRBV18 to TRBJ1-5, with D possibly TRBD1 on 6 matching bases. This CDR3 comprises 17 residues. Germline assignment: CDR1 KGHSH and CDR2 LQKENI. V was trimmed by 3 bases and J by 5 bases, leaving 20 bases between them. The CDR3 nucleotides are TGTGCCAGCTCACCCTCACCGTCAGGGGATTGGGATCAGCCCCAGCATTTT. This translates into CASSPSPSGDWDQPQHF.

The rearrangement uses TRBV5-1 and TRBJ2-1; D possibly corresponds to TRBD2 (6 bases). CDR1 is SGHRS, CDR2 YFSETQ, per germline. The CDR3 consists of 16 residues. Trimming took 4 bases from V and 0 from J, leaving 14 bases between them. CDR3 sequence (DNA): TGCGCCAGCAGCAGGCCTAGCGTCAGCTCCTACAATGAGCAGTTCTTC. Its translation: CASSRPSVSSYNEQFF.

This chain connects TRBV7-9 to TRBJ2-1; D assignment may be TRBD1 or TRBD2 (5 bases each). The germline V gene encodes CDR1 SEHNR and CDR2 FQNEAQ (reference sequence). The V gene lost 7 bases and the J gene lost 5 bases, with 12 bases spanning the gap. The CDR3 is 13 residues long. CDR3 residues: CASNRDVNNEQFF. In nucleotides, the CDR3 is TGTGCCAGCAACCGGGACGTAAACAATGAGCAGTTCTTC.

This chain joins TRBV24-1 and TRBJ2-1; 11 bases line up with TRBD2. The junction had 5 bases not matched to a gene; V was cut back by 1 base and J by 4 bases. CDR1 and CDR2 (germline): KGHDR, SFDVKD. The CDR3 is made up of 17 amino acids. CDR3: CATSDLTSGRGYNEQFF. In nucleotides, the CDR3 is TGTGCCACCAGTGATTTAACTAGCGGGAGAGGGTACAATGAGCAGTTCTTC.

The chain combines TRBV5-1 with TRBJ1-2; D call uncertain. V dropped 1 base and J dropped 1 base, with 11 bases sitting between them. This CDR3 comprises 15 residues. CDR1 SGHRS and CDR2 YFSETQ come from the germline V gene. CDR3: CASSLNEGFNYGYTF. For the CDR3, the DNA is TGCGCCAGCAGCTTGAACGAAGGGTTTAACTATGGCTACACCTTC.

The rearrangement uses TRBV23-1 and TRBJ2-1, with a weak D call TRBD2 (6 bases). TRBV23-1 is noted as an ORF with a role that remains uncertain. The V and J ends lost 6 bases and 7 bases respectively, with 22 bases between them. This CDR3 is built from 16 residues. The CDR3 region has the DNA TGCGCCAGCAGCAGCACCCGACTAGTCACCCGAAATGAGCAGTTCTTC. Protein: CASSSTRLVTRNEQFF.

This chain connects TRBV6-6 to TRBJ2-1; 9 nucleotides agree with TRBD2. This CDR3 has 14 residues. The V gene end was trimmed by 10 bases and the J gene end by 7 bases; junction bases not matched to a gene: 11. CDR1 is MNHNY and CDR2 is SVGAGI in the germline V gene (reference sequence). The CDR3 region has the DNA TGTGCCACCATCGGTAGCGGGAGAATGAATGAGCAGTTCTTC. Translating it yields CATIGSGRMNEQFF.

The V call is TRBV7-9, the J call TRBJ2-6, with TRBD1 matching over 9 bases. There are 17 residues in the CDR3. Trimming at V came to 4 bases and at J to 0 bases, leaving 4 bases not matched to a gene. CDR1 and CDR2 (germline): SEHNR, FQNEAQ (reference sequence). The CDR3 DNA reads TGTGCCAGCAGCTCGGGACAGGGTAACTCTGGGGCCAACGTCCTGACTTTC. It specifies CASSSGQGNSGANVLTF.